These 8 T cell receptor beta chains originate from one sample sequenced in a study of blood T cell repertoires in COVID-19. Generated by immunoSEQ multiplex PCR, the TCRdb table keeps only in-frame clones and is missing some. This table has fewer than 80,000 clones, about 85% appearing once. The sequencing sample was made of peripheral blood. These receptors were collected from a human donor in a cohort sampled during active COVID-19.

CDR3 protein: CASSPRENTEAFF. The CDR3 DNA reads as TGTGCCAGCAGTCCCAGGGAGAACACTGAAGCTTTCTTT. The J gene is TRBJ1-1, the V gene TRBV28; tentatively, D is TRBD1 (5 bases). The V and J ends lost 5 bases and 1 base respectively, with 8 bases between them. This CDR3 contains 13 residues. Germline CDR1 is MDHEN and CDR2 is SYDVKM. Full variable domain (outside the CDR3, taken from reference TRBV28 and TRBJ1-1): DVKVTQSSRYLVKRTGEKVFLECVQDMDHENMFWYRQDPGLGLRLIYFSYDVKMKEKGDIPEGYSVSREKKERFSLILESASTNQTSMYLCASSPRENTEAFFGQGTRLTVV.

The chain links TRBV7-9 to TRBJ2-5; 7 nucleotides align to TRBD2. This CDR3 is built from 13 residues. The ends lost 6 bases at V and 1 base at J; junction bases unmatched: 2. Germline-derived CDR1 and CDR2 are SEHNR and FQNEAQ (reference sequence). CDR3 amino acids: CASRGGSQETQYF. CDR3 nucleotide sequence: TGTGCCAGCAGGGGAGGGAGCCAAGAGACCCAGTACTTC.

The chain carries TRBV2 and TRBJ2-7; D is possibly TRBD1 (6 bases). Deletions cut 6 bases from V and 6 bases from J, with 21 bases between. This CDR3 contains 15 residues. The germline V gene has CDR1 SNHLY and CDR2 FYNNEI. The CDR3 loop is CASSEQGTDFAEQYF. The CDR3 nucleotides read TGTGCCAGCAGCGAACAGGGCACGGATTTCGCCGAGCAGTACTTC.

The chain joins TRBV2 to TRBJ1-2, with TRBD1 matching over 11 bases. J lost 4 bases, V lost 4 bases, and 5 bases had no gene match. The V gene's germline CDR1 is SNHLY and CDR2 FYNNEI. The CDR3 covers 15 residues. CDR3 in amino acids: CASSGRTGGVYGYTF. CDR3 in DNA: TGTGCCAGCAGTGGGCGGACAGGGGGCGTCTATGGCTACACCTTC.

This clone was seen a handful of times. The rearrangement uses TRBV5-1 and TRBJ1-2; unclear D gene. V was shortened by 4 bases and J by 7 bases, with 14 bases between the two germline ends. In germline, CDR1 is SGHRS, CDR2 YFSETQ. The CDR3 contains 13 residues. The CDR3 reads CASSPVAGSGYTF. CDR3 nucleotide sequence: TGCGCCAGCAGCCCGGTGGCGGGTTCTGGCTACACCTTC.

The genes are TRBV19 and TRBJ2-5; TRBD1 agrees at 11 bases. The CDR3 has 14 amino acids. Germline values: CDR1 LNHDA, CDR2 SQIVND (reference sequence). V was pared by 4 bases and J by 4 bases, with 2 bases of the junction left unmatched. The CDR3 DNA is TGTGCCAGTAGTACGGGACAGGGGGTAGAGACCCAGTACTTC. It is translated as CASSTGQGVETQYF.

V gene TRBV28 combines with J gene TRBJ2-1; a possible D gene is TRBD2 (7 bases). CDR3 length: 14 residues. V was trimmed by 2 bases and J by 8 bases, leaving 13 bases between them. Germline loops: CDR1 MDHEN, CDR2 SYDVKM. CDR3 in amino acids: CASSLGGGGYEQFF. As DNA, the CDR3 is TGTGCCAGCAGTTTAGGGGGGGGCGGGTATGAGCAGTTCTTC.

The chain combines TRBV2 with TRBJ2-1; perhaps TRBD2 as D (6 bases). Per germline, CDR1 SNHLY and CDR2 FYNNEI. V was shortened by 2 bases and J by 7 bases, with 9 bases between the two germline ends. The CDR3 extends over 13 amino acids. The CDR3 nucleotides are TGTGCCAGCAGTGAATTGGACTATAATGAGCAGTTCTTC. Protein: CASSELDYNEQFF.